This T cell receptor (beta chain) is drawn from a study of blood T cells in healthy people across ages. The study, taken as a whole, reports: Versus aged donors, long-lived donors had higher diversity and more naive CD4+ cells. Strong correlation was found linking TCR beta diversity to naive T cell percentage.

This clonotype came up a few times. Its antigen is unknown. V lost 3 bases to trimming and J lost 0 bases, with 21 bases between them. Germline-derived CDR1 and CDR2 are SNHLY and FYNNEI. The CDR3 totals 20 residues. Every participating donor contributed roughly 11 milliliters of peripheral blood through a draw. The second PCR ran roughly 7 to 11 cycles with a sample-barcoded 5' primer and J-beta primers. TCRdb re-derived calls from the 5' RACE reads in MiXCR, one entry per CDR3 protein. In the table there are more than 1,400,000 distinct CDR3 sequences, approximately 38% of which are singletons. The source material was blood. The rearrangement uses TRBV2 and TRBJ2-6; a weak D match, TRBD1 (6 bases). This TCR was sampled from a woman under 30 in good health. The CDR3 region is CASSDQGWYLPTSGANVLTF. The CDR3 nucleotides read TGTGCCAGCAGTGACCAGGGGTGGTATTTGCCGACCTCTGGGGCCAACGTCCTGACTTTC.